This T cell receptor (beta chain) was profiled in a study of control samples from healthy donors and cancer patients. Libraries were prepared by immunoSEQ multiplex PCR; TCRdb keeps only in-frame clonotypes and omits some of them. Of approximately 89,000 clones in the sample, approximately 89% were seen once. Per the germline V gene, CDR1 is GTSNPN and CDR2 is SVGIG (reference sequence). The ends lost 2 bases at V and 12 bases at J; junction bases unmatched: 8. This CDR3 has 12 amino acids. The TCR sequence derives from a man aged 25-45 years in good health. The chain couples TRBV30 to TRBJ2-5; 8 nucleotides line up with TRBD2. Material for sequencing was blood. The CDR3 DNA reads TGTGCCTGGAGTCGGGGGGGGAGTCAAGAGTACTTC. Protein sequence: CAWSRGGSQEYF.